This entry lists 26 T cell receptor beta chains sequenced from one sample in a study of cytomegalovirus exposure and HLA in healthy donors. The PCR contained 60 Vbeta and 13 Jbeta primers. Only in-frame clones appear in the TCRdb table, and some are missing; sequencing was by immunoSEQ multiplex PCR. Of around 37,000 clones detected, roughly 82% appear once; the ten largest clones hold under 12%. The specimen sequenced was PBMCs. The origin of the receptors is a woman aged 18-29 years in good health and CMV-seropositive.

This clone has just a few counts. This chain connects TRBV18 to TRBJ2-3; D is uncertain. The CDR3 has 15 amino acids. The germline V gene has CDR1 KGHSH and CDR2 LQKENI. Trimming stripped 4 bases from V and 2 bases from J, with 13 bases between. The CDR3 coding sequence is TGTGCCAGCTCACTCCTCGTGGGCTCCACAGATACGCAGTATTTT. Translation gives CASSLLVGSTDTQYF. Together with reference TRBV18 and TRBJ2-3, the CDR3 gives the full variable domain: NAGVMQNPRHLVRRRGQEARLRCSPMKGHSHVYWYRQLPEEGLKFMVYLQKENIIDESGMPKERFSAEFPKEGPSILRIQQVVRGDSAAYFCASSLLVGSTDTQYFGPGTRLTVL.

CDR3 sequence reads: CASSKVADRGSEETQYF. CDR3 DNA: TGTGCCAGCAGCAAGGTGGCAGACAGGGGGTCGGAAGAGACCCAGTACTTC. The chain is built from TRBV21-1 and TRBJ2-5; the table's TRBD1 call for D was not verified on the DNA. TRBV21-1 is given as a pseudogene. This CDR3 is built from 17 residues.

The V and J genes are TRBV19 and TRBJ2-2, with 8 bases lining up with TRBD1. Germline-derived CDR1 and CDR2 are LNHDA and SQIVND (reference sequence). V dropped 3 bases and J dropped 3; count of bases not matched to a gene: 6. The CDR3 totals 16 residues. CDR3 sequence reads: CASSISLTGDTGELFF. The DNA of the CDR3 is TGTGCCAGTAGTATTTCCTTGACAGGGGACACCGGGGAGCTGTTTTTT.

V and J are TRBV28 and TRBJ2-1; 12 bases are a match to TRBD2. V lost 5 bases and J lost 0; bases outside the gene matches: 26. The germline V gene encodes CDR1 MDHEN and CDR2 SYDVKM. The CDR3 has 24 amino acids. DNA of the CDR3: TGTGCCAGCAGTGGGCACCGGGACAGTAAGATCCTAGCGGGAGGGCCCAGCTCCTACAATGAGCAGTTCTTC. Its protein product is CASSGHRDSKILAGGPSSYNEQFF.

CDR3 amino acids: CASSKGEGRGYGYTF. The DNA for the CDR3 is TGTGCCAGCAGCAAAGGCGAAGGCCGAGGCTATGGCTACACCTTC. V and J are TRBV21-1 and TRBJ1-2. TRBV21-1 is marked as a pseudogene. The CDR3 length is 15 residues.

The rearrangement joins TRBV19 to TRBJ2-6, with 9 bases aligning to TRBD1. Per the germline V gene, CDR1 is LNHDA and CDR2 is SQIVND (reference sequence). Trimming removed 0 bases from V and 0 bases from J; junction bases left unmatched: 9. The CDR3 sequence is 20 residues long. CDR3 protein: CASSIEVGDRDRSGANVLTF. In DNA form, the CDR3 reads TGTGCCAGTAGTATAGAGGTTGGGGACAGGGATCGCTCTGGGGCCAACGTCCTGACTTTC.

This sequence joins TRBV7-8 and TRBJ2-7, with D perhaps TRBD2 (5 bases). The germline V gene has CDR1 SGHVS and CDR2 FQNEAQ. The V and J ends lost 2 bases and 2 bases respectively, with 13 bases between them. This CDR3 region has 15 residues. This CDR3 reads CASSLYDAGPYEQYF. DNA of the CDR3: TGTGCCAGCAGCTTATACGACGCGGGCCCCTACGAGCAGTACTTC.

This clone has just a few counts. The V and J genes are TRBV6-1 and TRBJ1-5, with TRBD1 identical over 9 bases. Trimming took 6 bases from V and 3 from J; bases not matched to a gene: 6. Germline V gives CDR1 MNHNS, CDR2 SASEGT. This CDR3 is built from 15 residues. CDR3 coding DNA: TGTGCCAGCAGCCCCGGGACAGGGACCAATCAGCCCCAGCATTTT. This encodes CASSPGTGTNQPQHF.

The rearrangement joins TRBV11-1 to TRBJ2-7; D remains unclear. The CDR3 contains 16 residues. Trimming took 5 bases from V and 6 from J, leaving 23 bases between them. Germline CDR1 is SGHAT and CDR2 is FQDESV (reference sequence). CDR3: CASSPPPAGLSGEQYF. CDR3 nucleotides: TGTGCCAGCAGCCCACCTCCTGCAGGTCTATCAGGCGAGCAGTACTTC.

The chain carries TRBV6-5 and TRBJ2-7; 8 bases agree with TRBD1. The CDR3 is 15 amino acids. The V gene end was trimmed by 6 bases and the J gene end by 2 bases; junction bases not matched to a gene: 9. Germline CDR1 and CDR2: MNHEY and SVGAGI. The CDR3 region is CASSDGQGPPYEQYF. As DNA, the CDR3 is TGTGCCAGCAGCGACGGACAGGGTCCCCCCTACGAGCAGTACTTC.

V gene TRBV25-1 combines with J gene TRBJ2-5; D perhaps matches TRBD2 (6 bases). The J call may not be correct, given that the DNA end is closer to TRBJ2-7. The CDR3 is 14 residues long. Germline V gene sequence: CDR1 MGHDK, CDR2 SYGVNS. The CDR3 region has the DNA TGTGCCAGCAGTGAATGTGGGAGGTCCTACGAGCAGTACTTC. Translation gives CASSECGRSYEQYF.

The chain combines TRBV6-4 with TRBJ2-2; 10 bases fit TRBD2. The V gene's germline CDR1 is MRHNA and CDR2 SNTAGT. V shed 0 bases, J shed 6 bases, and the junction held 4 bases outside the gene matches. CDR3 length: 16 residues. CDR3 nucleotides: TGTGCCAGCAGTGACTCGGCTAGCGGGGGAGCCGGGGAGCTGTTTTTT. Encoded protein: CASSDSASGGAGELFF.

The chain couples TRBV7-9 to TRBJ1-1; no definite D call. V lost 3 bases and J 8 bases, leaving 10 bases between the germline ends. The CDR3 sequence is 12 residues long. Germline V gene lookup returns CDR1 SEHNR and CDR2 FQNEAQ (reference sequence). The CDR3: CASSLVGREAFF. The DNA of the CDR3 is TGTGCCAGCAGCTTGGTGGGGAGGGAAGCTTTCTTT.

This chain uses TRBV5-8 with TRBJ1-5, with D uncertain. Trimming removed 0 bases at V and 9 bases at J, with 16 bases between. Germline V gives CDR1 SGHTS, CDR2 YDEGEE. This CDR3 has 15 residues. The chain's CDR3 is CASSLGLLGRTPQHF. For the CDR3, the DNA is TGTGCCAGCAGCTTGGGGTTGCTGGGGAGGACGCCCCAGCATTTT.

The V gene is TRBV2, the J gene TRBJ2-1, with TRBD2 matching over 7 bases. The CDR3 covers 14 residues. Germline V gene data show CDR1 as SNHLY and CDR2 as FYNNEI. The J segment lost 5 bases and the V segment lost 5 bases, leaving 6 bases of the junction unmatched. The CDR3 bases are TGTGCCAGCAGTCCGCGGGGGTTTGACAATGAGCAGTTCTTC. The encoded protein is CASSPRGFDNEQFF.

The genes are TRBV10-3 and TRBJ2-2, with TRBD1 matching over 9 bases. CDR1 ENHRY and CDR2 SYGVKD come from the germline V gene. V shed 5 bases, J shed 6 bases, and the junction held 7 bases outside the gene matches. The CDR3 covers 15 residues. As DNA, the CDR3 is TGTGCCATCAGTCCGGGACAGGGAATTGCCGGGGAGCTGTTTTTT. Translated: CAISPGQGIAGELFF.

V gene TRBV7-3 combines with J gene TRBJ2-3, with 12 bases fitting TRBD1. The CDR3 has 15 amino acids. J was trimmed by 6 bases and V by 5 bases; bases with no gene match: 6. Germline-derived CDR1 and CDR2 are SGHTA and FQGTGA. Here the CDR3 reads CASSQGQGARDTQYF. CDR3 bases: TGTGCCAGCAGCCAGGGACAGGGGGCGCGGGATACGCAGTATTTT.

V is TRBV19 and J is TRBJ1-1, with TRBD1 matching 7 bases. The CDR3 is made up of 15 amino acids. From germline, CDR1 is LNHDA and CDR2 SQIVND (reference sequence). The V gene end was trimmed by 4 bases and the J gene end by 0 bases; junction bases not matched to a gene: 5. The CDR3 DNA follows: TGTGCCAGTAGTAGAGTGGGGACAGTGAACACTGAAGCTTTCTTT. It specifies CASSRVGTVNTEAFF.

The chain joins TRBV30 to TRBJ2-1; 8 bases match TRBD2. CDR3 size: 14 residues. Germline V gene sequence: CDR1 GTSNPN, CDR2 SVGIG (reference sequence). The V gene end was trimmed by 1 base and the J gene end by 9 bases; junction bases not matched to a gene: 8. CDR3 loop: CAWSAGGARGEQFF. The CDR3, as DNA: TGTGCCTGGAGTGCCGGGGGGGCCAGGGGTGAGCAGTTCTTC.

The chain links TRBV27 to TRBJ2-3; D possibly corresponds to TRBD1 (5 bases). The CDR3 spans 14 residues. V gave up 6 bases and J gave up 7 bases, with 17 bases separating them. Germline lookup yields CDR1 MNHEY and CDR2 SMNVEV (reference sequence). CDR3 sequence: CASRRSDRLYTQYF. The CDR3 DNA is TGTGCCAGCAGACGTTCAGACAGATTGTATACGCAGTATTTT.

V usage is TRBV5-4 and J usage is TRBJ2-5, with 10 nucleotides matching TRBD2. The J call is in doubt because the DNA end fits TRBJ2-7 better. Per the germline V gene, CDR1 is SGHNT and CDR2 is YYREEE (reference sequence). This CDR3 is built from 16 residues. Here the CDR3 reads CASSLAPSGSLYEQYF. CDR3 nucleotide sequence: TGTGCCAGCAGCTTGGCGCCTAGCGGGAGTCTTTACGAGCAGTACTTC.

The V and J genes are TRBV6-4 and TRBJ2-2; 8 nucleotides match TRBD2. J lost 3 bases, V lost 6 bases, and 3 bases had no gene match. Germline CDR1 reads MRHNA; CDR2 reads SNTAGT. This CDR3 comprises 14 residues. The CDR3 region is CASRRAGDTGELFF. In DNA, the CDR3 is TGTGCCAGCAGGCGAGCGGGAGACACCGGGGAGCTGTTTTTT.

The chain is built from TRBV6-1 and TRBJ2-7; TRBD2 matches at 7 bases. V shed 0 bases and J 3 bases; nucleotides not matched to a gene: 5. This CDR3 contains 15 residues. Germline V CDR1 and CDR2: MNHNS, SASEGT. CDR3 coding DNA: TGTGCCAGCAGTGAAGCATCGGGGGGAGTCTACGAGCAGTACTTC. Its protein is CASSEASGGVYEQYF.

CDR3 amino acids: CASSQGGRANAEETQYF. The DNA for the CDR3 is TGCGCCAGCAGCCAGGGCGGGAGGGCCAATGCTGAAGAGACCCAGTACTTC. This chain joins TRBV4-1 and TRBJ2-5; 9 bases align to TRBD2. Germline CDR1 and CDR2: MGHRA and YSYEKL. After removal of 3 bases from V and 3 bases from J, the junction contained 11 bases not matched to a gene. This CDR3 region has 17 residues.

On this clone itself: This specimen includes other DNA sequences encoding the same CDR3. CDR3 sequence reads: CASSLTGTGPYEQYF. As DNA, the CDR3 is TGTGCCAGCAGTTTGACCGGGACAGGGCCTTACGAGCAGTACTTC. J is TRBJ2-7 and V is TRBV27; 9 bases agree with TRBD1. CDR3 size: 15 residues. The germline gives CDR1 MNHEY, CDR2 SMNVEV (reference sequence). V shed 3 bases and J 4 bases; nucleotides not matched to a gene: 7.

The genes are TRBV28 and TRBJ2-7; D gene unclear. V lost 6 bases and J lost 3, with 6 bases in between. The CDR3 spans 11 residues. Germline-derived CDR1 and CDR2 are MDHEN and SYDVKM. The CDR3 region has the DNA TGTGCCAGCAGAAAGCTCTACGAGCAGTACTTC. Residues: CASRKLYEQYF. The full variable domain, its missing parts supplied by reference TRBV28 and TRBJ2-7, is DVKVTQSSRYLVKRTGEKVFLECVQDMDHENMFWYRQDPGLGLRLIYFSYDVKMKEKGDIPEGYSVSREKKERFSLILESASTNQTSMYLCASRKLYEQYFGPGTRLTVT.